This entry features one T cell receptor (beta chain) sequence. This sample was included in a study of neoadjuvant anti-PD-1 for oral cavity cancer. Study information: Non-progressing patients received a fourth nivolumab dose near day 43, then surgery on days 50-56.

Stated time point: after neoadjuvant nivolumab, at surgical resection. Sequencing used immunoSEQ multiplex PCR; TCRdb keeps in-frame clones, though not all of them. Of 7,600 or so clones detected, approximately 70% appear once; the ten largest clones hold roughly 3%. The CDR3 consists of 13 residues. The V gene's germline CDR1 is MNHNS and CDR2 SASEGT. V is TRBV6-1 and J is TRBJ1-5; D remains unclear. The sample consisted of PBMCs, taken after nivolumab (anti-PD-1) treatment. The TCR was taken from a person aged 35-80 years with oral cavity squamous cell carcinoma. The chain's CDR3 is CAAMGYSNQPQHF. The DNA for the CDR3 is TGTGCGGCGATGGGATATAGCAATCAGCCCCAGCATTTT.